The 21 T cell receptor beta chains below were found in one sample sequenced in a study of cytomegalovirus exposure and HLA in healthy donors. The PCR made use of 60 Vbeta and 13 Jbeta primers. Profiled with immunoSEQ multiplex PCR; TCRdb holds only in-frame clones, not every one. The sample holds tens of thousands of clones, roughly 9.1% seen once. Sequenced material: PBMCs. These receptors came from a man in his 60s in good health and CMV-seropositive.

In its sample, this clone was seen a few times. The DNA of the CDR3 is TGTGCCAGCTCTCTTGAAGCGGGACGGTTTAATGAAAAACTGTTTTTT. It translates to CASSLEAGRFNEKLFF. This chain links TRBV18 with TRBJ1-4; a possible D gene is TRBD1 (5 bases). Germline V gives CDR1 KGHSH, CDR2 LQKENI. The CDR3 runs 16 residues. Between the trimmed V and J ends, which lost 6 bases and 4 bases, there was a span of 18 bases.

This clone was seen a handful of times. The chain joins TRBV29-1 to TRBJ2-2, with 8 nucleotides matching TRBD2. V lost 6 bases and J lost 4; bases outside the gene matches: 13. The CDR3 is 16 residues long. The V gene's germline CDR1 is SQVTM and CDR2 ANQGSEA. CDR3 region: CSVLSGGDDPTGELFF. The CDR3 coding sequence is TGCAGCGTGCTTTCGGGAGGGGACGATCCCACCGGGGAGCTGTTTTTT.

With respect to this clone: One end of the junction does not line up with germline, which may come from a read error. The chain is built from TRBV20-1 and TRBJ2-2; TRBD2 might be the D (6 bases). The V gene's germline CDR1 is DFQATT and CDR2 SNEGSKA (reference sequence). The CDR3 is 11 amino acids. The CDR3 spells CSARLTGGLFF. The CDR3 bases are TGCAGTGCTAGACTCACCGGGGGGCTGTTTTTT.

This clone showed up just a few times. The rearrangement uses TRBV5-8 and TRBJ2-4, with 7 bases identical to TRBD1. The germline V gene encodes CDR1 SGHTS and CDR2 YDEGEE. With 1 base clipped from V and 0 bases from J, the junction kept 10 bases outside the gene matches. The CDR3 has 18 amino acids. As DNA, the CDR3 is TGTGCCAGCAGCTTGCACGGGACAGCTTCGATAGCCAAAAACATTCAGTACTTC. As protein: CASSLHGTASIAKNIQYF.

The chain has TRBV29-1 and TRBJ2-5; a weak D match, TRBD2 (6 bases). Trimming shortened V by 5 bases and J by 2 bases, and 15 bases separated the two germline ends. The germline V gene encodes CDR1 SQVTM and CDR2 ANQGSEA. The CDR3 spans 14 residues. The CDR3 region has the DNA TGCAGCGTTAGTGTGGGTGGGGGGCAAGAGACCCAGTACTTC. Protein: CSVSVGGGQETQYF.

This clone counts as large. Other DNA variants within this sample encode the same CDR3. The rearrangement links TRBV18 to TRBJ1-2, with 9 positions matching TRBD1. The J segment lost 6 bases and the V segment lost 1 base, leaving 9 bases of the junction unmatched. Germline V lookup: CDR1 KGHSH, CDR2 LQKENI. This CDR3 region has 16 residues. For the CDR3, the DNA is TGTGCCAGCTCACCACGACAGGGGGGACGGGCCGATGGCTACACCTTC. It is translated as CASSPRQGGRADGYTF.

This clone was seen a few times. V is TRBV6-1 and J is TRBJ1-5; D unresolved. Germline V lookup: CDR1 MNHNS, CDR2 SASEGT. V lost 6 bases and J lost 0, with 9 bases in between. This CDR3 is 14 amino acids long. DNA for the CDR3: TGTGCCAGCAGACAAGTCGCTAGCAATCAGCCCCAGCATTTT. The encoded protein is CASRQVASNQPQHF.

CDR3 amino acids: CASSQGPSGGSYEQYV. For the CDR3, the DNA is TGTGCCAGCAGCCAAGGGCCTAGCGGGGGATCCTACGAGCAGTACGTC. The rearrangement joins TRBV14 to TRBJ2-7, with 10 bases identical to TRBD2. V shed 1 base, J shed 1 base, and the junction held 4 bases outside the gene matches. The CDR3 is made up of 16 amino acids. Germline CDR1 reads SGHDN; CDR2 reads FVKESK.

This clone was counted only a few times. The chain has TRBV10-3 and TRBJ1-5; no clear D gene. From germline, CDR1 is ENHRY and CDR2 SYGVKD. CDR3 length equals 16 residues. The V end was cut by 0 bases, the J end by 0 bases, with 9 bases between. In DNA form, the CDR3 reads TGTGCCATCAGTGAGTCTTACGGGGTTAGCAATCAGCCCCAGCATTTT. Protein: CAISESYGVSNQPQHF.

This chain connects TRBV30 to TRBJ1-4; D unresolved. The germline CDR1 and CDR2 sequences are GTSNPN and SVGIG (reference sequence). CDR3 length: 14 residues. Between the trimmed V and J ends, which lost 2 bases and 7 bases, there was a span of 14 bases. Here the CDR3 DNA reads TGTGCCTGGAGTATCCGGGGAAGGAGTGAAAAACTGTTTTTT. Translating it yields CAWSIRGRSEKLFF.

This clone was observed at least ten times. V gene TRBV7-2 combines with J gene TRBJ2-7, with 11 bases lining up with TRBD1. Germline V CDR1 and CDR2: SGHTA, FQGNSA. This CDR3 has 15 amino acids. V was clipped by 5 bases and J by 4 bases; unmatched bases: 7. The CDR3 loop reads CASSPRTGGNYEQYF. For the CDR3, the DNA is TGTGCCAGCAGCCCAAGGACAGGGGGCAATTACGAGCAGTACTTC.

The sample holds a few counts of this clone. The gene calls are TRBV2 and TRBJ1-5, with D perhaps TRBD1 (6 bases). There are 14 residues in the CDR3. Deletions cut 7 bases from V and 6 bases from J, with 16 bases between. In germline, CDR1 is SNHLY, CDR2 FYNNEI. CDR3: CASNSNREGQPQHF. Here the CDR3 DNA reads TGTGCCAGCAACTCGAACAGGGAGGGTCAGCCCCAGCATTTT.

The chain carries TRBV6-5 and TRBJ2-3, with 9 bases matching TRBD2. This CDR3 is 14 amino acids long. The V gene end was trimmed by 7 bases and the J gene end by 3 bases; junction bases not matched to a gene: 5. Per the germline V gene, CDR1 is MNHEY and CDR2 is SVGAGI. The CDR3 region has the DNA TGTGCCAGCAAGATTAGCGGGAGTACAGATACGCAGTATTTT. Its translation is CASKISGSTDTQYF.

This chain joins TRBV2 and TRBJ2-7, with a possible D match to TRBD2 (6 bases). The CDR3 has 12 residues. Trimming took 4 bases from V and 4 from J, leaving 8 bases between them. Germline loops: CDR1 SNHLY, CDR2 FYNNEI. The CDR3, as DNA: TGTGCCAGCAGTGTCGGGGGATACGAGCAGTACTTC. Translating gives CASSVGGYEQYF.

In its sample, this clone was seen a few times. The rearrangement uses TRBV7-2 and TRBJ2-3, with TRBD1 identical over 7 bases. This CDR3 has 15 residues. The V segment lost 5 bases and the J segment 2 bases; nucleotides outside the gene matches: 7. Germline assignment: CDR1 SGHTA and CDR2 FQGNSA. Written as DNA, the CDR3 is TGTGCCAGCAGCCCACAGACAGGGTTCACAGATACGCAGTATTTT. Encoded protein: CASSPQTGFTDTQYF.

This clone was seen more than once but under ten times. CDR3: CASSERGALRGYTF. The CDR3 DNA reads as TGCGCCAGCAGTGAGAGGGGCGCCCTGAGAGGCTACACCTTC. The rearrangement uses TRBV10-2 and TRBJ1-2, with a possible D match to TRBD1 (5 bases). CDR1 and CDR2 from the germline V gene are WSHSY and SAAADI. The V gene lost 2 bases and the J gene lost 8 bases, with 15 bases spanning the gap. This CDR3 is built from 14 residues.

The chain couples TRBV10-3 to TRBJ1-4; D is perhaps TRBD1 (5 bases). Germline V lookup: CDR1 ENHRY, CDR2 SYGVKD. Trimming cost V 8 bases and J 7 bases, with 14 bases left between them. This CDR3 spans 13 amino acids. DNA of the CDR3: TGTGCCATCCGAGGGGAGGTCGGTGAAAAACTGTTTTTT. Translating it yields CAIRGEVGEKLFF.

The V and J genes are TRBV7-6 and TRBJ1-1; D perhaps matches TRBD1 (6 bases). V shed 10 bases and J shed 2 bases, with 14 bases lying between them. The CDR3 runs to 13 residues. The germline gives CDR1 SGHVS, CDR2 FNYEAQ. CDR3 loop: CATSRGGNTEAFF. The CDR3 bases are TGTGCCACCTCGAGGGGGGGCAACACTGAAGCTTTCTTT.

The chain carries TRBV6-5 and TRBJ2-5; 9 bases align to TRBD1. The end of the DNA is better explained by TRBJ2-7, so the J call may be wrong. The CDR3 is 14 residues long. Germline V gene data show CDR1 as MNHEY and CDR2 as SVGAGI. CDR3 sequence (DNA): TGTGCCAGCAGTCCTCGGACAGGGGTCCACGAGCAGTACTTC. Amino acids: CASSPRTGVHEQYF.

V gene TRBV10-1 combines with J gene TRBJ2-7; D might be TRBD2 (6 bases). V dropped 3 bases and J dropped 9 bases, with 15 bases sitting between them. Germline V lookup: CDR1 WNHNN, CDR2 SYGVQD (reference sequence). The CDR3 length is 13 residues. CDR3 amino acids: CASSEGPTEGQYV. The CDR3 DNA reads TGCGCCAGCAGTGAAGGGCCTACGGAGGGGCAGTACGTC.

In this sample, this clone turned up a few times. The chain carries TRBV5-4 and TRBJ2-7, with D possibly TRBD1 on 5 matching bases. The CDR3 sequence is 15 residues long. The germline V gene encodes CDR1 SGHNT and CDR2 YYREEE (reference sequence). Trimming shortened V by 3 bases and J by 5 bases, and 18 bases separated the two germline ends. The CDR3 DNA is TGTGCCAGCAGCTCTCTTGGCGACAGCAGGGACGAGCAGTACTTC. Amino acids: CASSSLGDSRDEQYF.